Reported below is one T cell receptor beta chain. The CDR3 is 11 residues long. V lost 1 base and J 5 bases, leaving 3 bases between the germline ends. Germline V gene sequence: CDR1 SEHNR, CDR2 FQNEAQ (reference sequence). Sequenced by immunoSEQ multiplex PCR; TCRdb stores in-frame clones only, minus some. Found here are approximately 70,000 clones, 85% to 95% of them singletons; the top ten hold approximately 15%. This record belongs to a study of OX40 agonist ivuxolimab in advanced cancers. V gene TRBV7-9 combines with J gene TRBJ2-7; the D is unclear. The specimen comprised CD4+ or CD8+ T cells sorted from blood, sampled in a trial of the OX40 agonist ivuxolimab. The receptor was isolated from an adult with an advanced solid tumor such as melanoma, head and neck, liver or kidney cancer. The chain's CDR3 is CASSLGNEQYF. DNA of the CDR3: TGTGCCAGCAGCTTAGGGAACGAGCAGTACTTC.